This T cell receptor beta chain was sequenced for a study of shared clonotypes between healthy human individuals. A word on this clone: Its antigen is not identified.

The assay used deep level. Measured with immunoSEQ multiplex PCR; TCRdb has only the in-frame clones, and not every one. Of approximately 1.5 million clones listed, approximately 98% are singletons. Study-level points and caveats: Clonotypes shared by all four donors outscored non-shared clonotypes in generation probability.

Splitting the CD4+ cells yielded a CD45RA+ naive subset and a CD45RA-negative memory subset. The J segment lost 6 bases and the V segment lost 2 bases, leaving 11 bases of the junction unmatched. This CDR3 has 17 residues. Germline-derived CDR1 and CDR2 are SGHNT and YYREEE (reference sequence). The TCR was taken from a man aged 25 to 45 in good health. The source material was naive CD4+ T cells sorted from blood. Subset here: CD45RA+ positively selected. The rearrangement uses TRBV5-4 and TRBJ2-1; 10 bases line up with TRBD2. The CDR3 spells CASSFELAGPPGNEQFF. The CDR3 DNA reads as TGTGCCAGCAGCTTTGAACTAGCGGGACCGCCCGGCAATGAGCAGTTCTTC.